The rows below give T cell receptor beta chains drawn from one sample of a study of cytomegalovirus exposure and HLA in healthy donors. Assay: immunoSEQ multiplex PCR; the TCRdb copy retains only in-frame clones and omits some. This sample has tens of thousands of clones, with over 85% found just once. The specimen was PBMCs. These receptor sequences come from a woman younger than 45 in good health and CMV-seropositive. Both conserved end residues are part of each CDR3. Each record gives: J gene, D gene, V gene, CDR3 protein, CDR3 DNA. D genes are given only for firm matches.

j_gene: TRBJ2-7
d_gene: TRBD2
v_gene: TRBV6-5
CDR3aa: CASSYWGTSGSYEQYF
CDR3nt: TGTGCCAGCAGTTACTGGGGGACTAGCGGGAGCTACGAGCAGTACTTC

j_gene: TRBJ2-3
d_gene: .
v_gene: TRBV20-1
CDR3aa: CSAHGTDTQYF
CDR3nt: TGCAGTGCCCATGGCACAGATACGCAGTATTTT

j_gene: TRBJ2-5
d_gene: .
v_gene: TRBV7-2
CDR3aa: CASSLAVAYQETQYF
CDR3nt: TGTGCCAGCAGCTTAGCGGTCGCGTACCAAGAGACCCAGTACTTC

j_gene: TRBJ1-2
d_gene: .
v_gene: TRBV18
CDR3aa: CASSPGRVSSGPRGYTF
CDR3nt: TGTGCCAGCTCACCCGGCAGGGTATCCTCAGGGCCTCGTGGCTACACCTTC

j_gene: TRBJ1-2
d_gene: .
v_gene: TRBV4-2
CDR3aa: CASGQTTNNYGYTF
CDR3nt: TGTGCCAGCGGACAAACAACTAACAACTATGGCTACACCTTC

j_gene: TRBJ1-4
d_gene: .
v_gene: TRBV28
CDR3aa: CASSLGGPTNEKLFF
CDR3nt: TGTGCCAGCAGTTTAGGAGGGCCCACTAATGAAAAACTGTTTTTT

j_gene: TRBJ1-3
d_gene: .
v_gene: TRBV18
CDR3aa: CASSPRMATGSSGNTIYF
CDR3nt: TGTGCCAGCTCACCACGAATGGCCACCGGGAGCTCTGGAAACACCATATATTTT

j_gene: TRBJ2-1
d_gene: TRBD2
v_gene: TRBV27
CDR3aa: CASSSRGVQGQFF
CDR3nt: TGTGCCAGCAGTTCGCGGGGGGTACAGGGGCAGTTCTTC

j_gene: TRBJ2-1
d_gene: .
v_gene: TRBV11-2
CDR3aa: CASSLDRGNEQFF
CDR3nt: TGTGCCAGCAGCTTAGATCGGGGGAATGAGCAGTTCTTC

j_gene: TRBJ2-1
d_gene: TRBD2
v_gene: TRBV30
CDR3aa: CAWSLGAGGYNEQFF
CDR3nt: TGTGCCTGGAGTCTCGGGGCGGGAGGCTACAATGAGCAGTTCTTC

j_gene: TRBJ2-7
d_gene: .
v_gene: TRBV23-1
CDR3aa: CASSQSEVSYEQYF
CDR3nt: TGCGCCAGCAGTCAATCTGAGGTTTCCTACGAGCAGTACTTC

j_gene: TRBJ2-1
d_gene: TRBD2
v_gene: TRBV27
CDR3aa: CASSYLGREVPHEQFF
CDR3nt: TGTGCCAGCAGTTACCTGGGGCGGGAGGTCCCCCATGAGCAGTTCTTC

j_gene: TRBJ1-1
d_gene: .
v_gene: TRBV6-5
CDR3aa: CASSLGQRAFF
CDR3nt: TGTGCCAGCAGTCTCGGACAGAGGGCTTTCTTT

j_gene: TRBJ2-5
d_gene: .
v_gene: TRBV11-2
CDR3aa: CASSLVAKLAETQYF
CDR3nt: TGTGCCAGCAGCTTAGTGGCAAAATTAGCGGAGACCCAGTACTTC